One T cell receptor beta chain is described in this entry. The record originates from a study of a mutant IDH1 vaccine in newly diagnosed glioma. About the research overall: Averaging around 40 years of age, treated patients were around 62% male and roughly 40% female. Standard pretreatment was either radiotherapy, temozolomide, or, for most, radiochemotherapy with temozolomide.

The sample's time point: baseline, week 1 (first vaccination visit). Treatment reported: pre-vaccination baseline after standard-of-care therapy. Astrocytomas that were new, WHO grade 3 or 4, IDH1-mutant and ATRX-lost were present in the donors. Between the trimmed V and J ends, which lost 8 bases and 10 bases, there was a span of 18 bases. Germline CDR1 LNHDA, CDR2 SQIVND (reference sequence). The CDR3 has 13 amino acids. TCRdb's table, derived via immunoSEQ multiplex PCR, lists solely in-frame clones and lacks some. The table has about 98,000 clones, about 90% seen once. The source is a woman in her forties or fifties with glioma. The material sequenced was PBMCs, taken from a glioma patient treated with radiotherapy, temozolomide or both. The chain joins TRBV19 to TRBJ2-1, with TRBD1 as a possible D gene (6 bases). The CDR3, as DNA: TGTGCCAGTCGGGACACCCCGAGGGAAGAGCAGTTCTTC. It specifies CASRDTPREEQFF.